The 14 T cell receptor beta chains below were found in one sample sequenced in a study of T cell repertoires in cytomegalovirus infection. Via MiXCR, TCRdb re-called the reads, giving one row per CDR3 protein. The table lists roughly 340,000 distinct CDR3 sequences, approximately 32% of them singletons. These receptors lack a known antigen. Sample: cultured PBMCs, taken from culture after CMV antigen stimulation. These receptor sequences come from a human donor in good health (CMV status not recorded). Some clones in this sample may be carry-over from other donors' samples.

This chain uses TRBV6-1 with TRBJ2-1; possible D gene TRBD1, 6 bases. CDR1 and CDR2 from the germline V gene are MNHNS and SASEGT. Between the trimmed V and J ends, which lost 1 base and 1 base, there was a span of 11 bases. The CDR3 runs 16 residues. CDR3 residues: CASSEETGSSYNEQFF. CDR3 in DNA: TGTGCCAGCAGTGAAGAAACAGGGTCGTCCTACAATGAGCAGTTCTTC.

The rearrangement joins TRBV5-4 to TRBJ2-7, with D possibly TRBD1 on 5 matching bases. The CDR3 sequence is 13 residues long. Germline-derived CDR1 and CDR2 are SGHNT and YYREEE (reference sequence). Trimming removed 4 bases from V and 7 bases from J, with 15 bases in between. The CDR3 loop is CASSLKGPREQYF. The CDR3 DNA follows: TGTGCCAGCAGCCTTAAGGGGCCGCGGGAGCAGTACTTC.

This clonotype came up many times. This sequence joins TRBV7-2 and TRBJ2-3; 9 bases align to TRBD1. The CDR3 runs 17 residues. Germline V gene lookup returns CDR1 SGHTA and CDR2 FQGNSA. J gave up 4 bases and V 5 bases, and 13 bases lay outside the gene matches. The CDR3 sequence: CASSPPQGQGHADTQYF. The CDR3 DNA sequence: TGTGCCAGCAGCCCCCCGCAGGGACAGGGACACGCAGATACGCAGTATTTT.

This clonotype was seen more than once but under ten times. V and J are TRBV27 and TRBJ2-1; D ambiguous. The CDR3 has 14 residues. The V gene's germline CDR1 is MNHEY and CDR2 SMNVEV (reference sequence). Deletions cut 2 bases from V and 1 base from J, with 6 bases between. The CDR3 protein is CASSLGRSYNEQFF. The CDR3, as DNA: TGTGCCAGCAGTTTAGGTCGGTCCTACAATGAGCAGTTCTTC.

This clonotype was detected only a few times. This chain links TRBV11-2 with TRBJ2-3, with D uncertain. The CDR3 is 14 amino acids. V lost 1 base and J 2 bases, leaving 7 bases between the germline ends. The V gene's germline CDR1 is SGHAT and CDR2 FQNNGV. CDR3 loop: CASSLVLPTDTQYF. The CDR3 DNA is TGTGCCAGCAGCTTAGTTTTGCCCACAGATACGCAGTATTTT.

The gene calls are TRBV12-3 or TRBV12-4 and TRBJ2-5, with D possibly called TRBD1 or TRBD2 (5 bases each). This CDR3 is 17 amino acids long. Trimming took off 5 bases at V and 0 bases at J, with 19 bases between the two ends. The CDR3 protein is CASSQGPQRGYQETQYF. The DNA for the CDR3 is TGTGCCAGCAGTCAGGGACCTCAGAGGGGTTACCAAGAGACCCAGTACTTC.

The CDR3 reads CASSVGTGGSHFF. The CDR3 DNA sequence: TGTGCCAGCAGCGTCGGGACAGGGGGCAGCCATTTCTTT. This rearrangement joins TRBV9 to TRBJ1-1; 12 nucleotides align to TRBD1. The CDR3 runs to 13 residues. The germline gives CDR1 SGDLS, CDR2 YYNGEE. V trimming: 2 bases; J trimming: 13 bases; junction bases outside the gene matches: 6.

There are many counts of this clonotype. The chain joins TRBV7-2 to TRBJ2-3; the D is unclear. The germline gives CDR1 SGHTA, CDR2 FQGNSA. V lost 5 bases and J lost 2, with 14 bases in between. The CDR3 sequence is 15 residues long. The CDR3 DNA is TGTGCCAGCAGCCCCTATGATGATTTCACAGATACGCAGTATTTT. It codes for CASSPYDDFTDTQYF.

This clonotype showed up many times. CDR3 sequence: CASSLSGLSYEQYF. DNA for the CDR3: TGTGCCAGCAGCTTAAGCGGGTTATCCTACGAGCAGTACTTC. V is TRBV7-2 and J is TRBJ2-7; D possibly corresponds to TRBD2 (6 bases). The CDR3 is 14 residues long. V dropped 2 bases and J dropped 1 base, with 9 bases sitting between them. Germline CDR1 SGHTA, CDR2 FQGNSA.

About this clonotype: At one end, the junction sequence differs from germline, possibly due to a read error. The rearrangement links TRBV4-1 to TRBJ1-5, with a weak D call TRBD1 (6 bases). Germline V gene sequence: CDR1 MGHRA, CDR2 YSYEKL. CDR3 length: 14 residues. The DNA for the CDR3 is TGTGCCAGCAGCCAAGACTGGGGGGCCCAGCCCCAGCATTTT. Amino acid sequence: CASSQDWGAQPQHF.

This clonotype was recorded a few times. The gene calls are TRBV20-1 and TRBJ1-2; perhaps TRBD1 as D (6 bases). V lost 4 bases and J 8 bases, leaving 23 bases between the germline ends. Germline lookup yields CDR1 DFQATT and CDR2 SNEGSKA (reference sequence). The length of the CDR3 is 15 residues. CDR3 sequence reads: CSATYLQGARRGYTF. The CDR3 DNA is TGCAGTGCTACCTACTTACAGGGAGCTAGACGGGGCTACACCTTC.

This clonotype was seen a handful of times. The V gene is TRBV11-2, the J gene TRBJ2-3; tentatively, D is TRBD1 (6 bases). The CDR3 sequence is 17 residues long. Trimming cost V 3 bases and J 4 bases, with 20 bases left between them. Germline CDR1 reads SGHAT; CDR2 reads FQNNGV. CDR3 nucleotide sequence: TGTGCCAGCAGCTTTCAAGGGGGACCCGCGGTTGCAGATACGCAGTATTTT. Its protein product is CASSFQGGPAVADTQYF.

The chain carries TRBV15 and TRBJ2-2; 14 bases are shared with TRBD2. CDR3 length equals 17 residues. CDR1 is LNHNV and CDR2 is YYDKDF in the germline V gene (reference sequence). After removal of 0 bases from V and 7 bases from J, the junction contained 4 bases not matched to a gene. CDR3 protein: CATSRDFGLAGGGELFF. In DNA form, the CDR3 reads TGTGCCACCAGCAGAGATTTCGGACTAGCGGGGGGCGGGGAGCTGTTTTTT.

This clonotype was detected ten times or more. J is TRBJ1-1 and V is TRBV12-3 or TRBV12-4, with D perhaps matching TRBD1 (5 bases). The CDR3 spans 13 residues. Trimming left V 8 bases short and J 3 bases short, with 13 bases between. In nucleotides, the CDR3 is TGTGCCAGCCGAGGAGCGGGGCACACTGAAGCTTTCTTT. Translated, it gives CASRGAGHTEAFF.